This TCR beta chain was documented in a study of blood T cell repertoires in COVID-19. Overall study context: COVID-19 samples, acute and convalescent, were from the United States, Italy and Spain.

Seattle-derived patients entered the study during active infection and were followed longitudinally. The CDR3 has 14 residues. V was shortened by 5 bases and J by 1 base, with 12 bases between the two germline ends. CDR1 and CDR2 from the germline V gene are SGHTA and FQGNSA. Measured with immunoSEQ multiplex PCR; TCRdb has only the in-frame clones, and not every one. The table records tens of thousands of clones, less than 95% of them present only once. The sample was peripheral blood. The chain links TRBV7-2 to TRBJ2-7, with D perhaps matching TRBD2 (6 bases). The sequence derives from a middle-aged man with COVID-19, enrolled during active disease. This CDR3 is CASSIERASYEQYF. The DNA for the CDR3 is TGTGCCAGCAGCATTGAGCGGGCGTCCTACGAGCAGTACTTC.